These 23 T cell receptor beta chains came from one sample sequenced in a study of cytomegalovirus exposure and HLA in healthy donors. The PCR contained 60 Vbeta and 13 Jbeta primers. The repertoire was sequenced with immunoSEQ multiplex PCR; TCRdb's copy has only in-frame clones and lacks some. Its clone listing holds approximately 34,000 clones. Material for sequencing was PBMCs. These receptors were taken from a woman in her 40s in good health and CMV-seropositive.

CDR3 protein: CAILRDMNTEAFF. For the CDR3, the DNA is TGTGCCATTCTCAGGGATATGAACACTGAAGCTTTCTTT. This rearrangement joins TRBV10-3 to TRBJ1-1; the D gene is possibly TRBD1 (5 bases). Trimming took off 9 bases at V and 0 bases at J, with 11 bases between the two ends. This CDR3 has 13 residues. CDR1 is ENHRY and CDR2 is SYGVKD in the germline V gene.

The chain employs TRBV28 and TRBJ2-1; 7 bases agree with TRBD2. Germline values: CDR1 MDHEN, CDR2 SYDVKM. Losses at the gene ends were 3 bases for V and 9 bases for J; bases not matched to a gene: 11. This CDR3 region has 15 residues. The CDR3 region is CASSLYQRGKGEQFF. The CDR3 DNA reads TGTGCCAGCAGTTTGTACCAGCGGGGCAAAGGTGAGCAGTTCTTC.

The chain carries TRBV18 and TRBJ1-4; TRBD1 aligns across 8 bases. Germline CDR1 is KGHSH and CDR2 is LQKENI. CDR3 size: 15 residues. After removal of 3 bases from V and 8 bases from J, the junction contained 8 bases not matched to a gene. The CDR3 protein is CASSPRTGSEEKLFF. The CDR3 region has the DNA TGTGCCAGCTCACCCAGGACAGGGTCCGAGGAAAAACTGTTTTTT.

The chain couples TRBV7-9 to TRBJ1-2; 10 bases agree with TRBD1. The V segment lost 1 base and the J segment 6 bases; nucleotides outside the gene matches: 5. In germline, CDR1 is SEHNR, CDR2 FQNEAQ (reference sequence). The CDR3 is made up of 15 amino acids. Here the CDR3 reads CASSLDGTGDNGYTF. The CDR3, as DNA: TGTGCCAGCAGCTTAGACGGGACAGGGGACAATGGCTACACCTTC.

This chain links TRBV6-1 with TRBJ2-7; weak D call: TRBD1 (6 bases). This CDR3 comprises 14 residues. Germline CDR1 MNHNS, CDR2 SASEGT. The germline V and J ends were trimmed by 1 base and 0 bases, with 7 bases remaining between them. DNA of the CDR3: TGTGCCAGCAGTGAAGGCAGGGGCTCCTACGAGCAGTACTTC. The encoded protein is CASSEGRGSYEQYF.

The rearrangement joins TRBV29-1 to TRBJ2-3, with D perhaps TRBD1 (6 bases). This CDR3 contains 15 residues. Germline lookup yields CDR1 SQVTM and CDR2 ANQGSEA. The ends were cut back, 5 bases at V and 0 bases at J, with 15 bases in the middle. CDR3 protein: CSVLFLGQSTDTQYF. In DNA form, the CDR3 reads TGCAGCGTTCTCTTCCTCGGACAGAGCACAGATACGCAGTATTTT.

This chain joins TRBV23-1 and TRBJ2-2; TRBD1 might be the D (5 bases). TRBV23-1 is an open reading frame, and its role is uncertain. Trimming took off 3 bases at V and 7 bases at J, with 21 bases between the two ends. This CDR3 spans 17 amino acids. For the CDR3, the DNA is TGCGCCAGCAGTCACCCTCGACCGACAGCCCTACTCGGGGAGCTGTTTTTT. This translates into CASSHPRPTALLGELFF.

The rearrangement uses TRBV7-6 and TRBJ2-7; TRBD2 matches at 7 bases. The V gene's germline CDR1 is SGHVS and CDR2 FNYEAQ. The CDR3 runs 14 residues. V shed 2 bases, J shed 5 bases, and the junction held 6 bases outside the gene matches. The CDR3 loop is CASSLSGGVHEQYF. In DNA, the CDR3 is TGTGCCAGCAGCTTAAGTGGGGGGGTCCACGAGCAGTACTTC.

V usage is TRBV2 and J usage is TRBJ1-3, with D unclear. Germline V CDR1 and CDR2: SNHLY, FYNNEI. This CDR3 contains 13 residues. With 7 bases removed from V and 0 bases from J, the gap between germline ends came to 7 bases. The CDR3 region is CASTISSGNTIYF. The CDR3 DNA reads TGTGCCAGCACTATATCCTCTGGAAACACCATATATTTT. Combining the CDR3 with reference TRBV2 and TRBJ1-3 gives the whole variable domain EPEVTQTPSHQVTQMGQEVILRCVPISNHLYFYWYRQILGQKVEFLVSFYNNEISEKSEIFDDQFSVERPDGSNFTLKIRSTKLEDSAMYFCASTISSGNTIYFGEGSWLTVV.

V usage is TRBV6-1 and J usage is TRBJ1-5, with TRBD1 matching over 12 bases. Germline V CDR1 and CDR2: MNHNS, SASEGT. J lost 1 base, V lost 4 bases, and 8 bases had no gene match. The CDR3 covers 18 residues. CDR3 loop: CASSGGTGGFSSNQPQHF. The CDR3 region has the DNA TGTGCCAGCAGTGGGGGGACAGGGGGCTTTTCGAGCAATCAGCCCCAGCATTTT.

The chain joins TRBV28 to TRBJ2-4, with 7 bases matching TRBD1. V dropped 4 bases and J dropped 0; count of bases not matched to a gene: 6. The CDR3 loop spans 16 amino acids. The germline CDR1 and CDR2 sequences are MDHEN and SYDVKM. The CDR3 region is CASSSGQTPAKNIQYF. The DNA of the CDR3 is TGTGCCAGCAGTTCGGGACAGACCCCAGCCAAAAACATTCAGTACTTC.

The J gene is TRBJ1-1, the V gene TRBV6-1; D is perhaps TRBD1 (5 bases). Germline lookup yields CDR1 MNHNS and CDR2 SASEGT. Between the trimmed V and J ends, which lost 5 bases and 8 bases, there was a span of 18 bases. The CDR3 contains 14 residues. The CDR3 coding sequence is TGTGCCAGCAGTCAAGATTTCAGGGCCTGGGAAGCTTTCTTT. Amino acids: CASSQDFRAWEAFF.

The CDR3 nucleotides are TGTGCCAGCAGTTTTTGGGACTCAGATACGCAGTATTTT. Amino acid sequence: CASSFWDSDTQYF. This chain links TRBV27 with TRBJ2-3; D perhaps matches TRBD2 (6 bases). CDR3 length: 13 amino acids. Germline CDR1 MNHEY, CDR2 SMNVEV (reference sequence). The V end was cut by 3 bases, the J end by 4 bases, with 8 bases between.

J is TRBJ2-1 and V is TRBV4-3; D may be TRBD2 (6 bases). The germline V gene encodes CDR1 LGHNA and CDR2 YSLEER. Trimming removed 0 bases at V and 0 bases at J, with 21 bases between. The length of the CDR3 is 20 residues. The CDR3 loop reads CASSQEARGAGRRSYNEQFF. DNA for the CDR3: TGCGCCAGCAGCCAAGAGGCGAGAGGGGCGGGACGGCGCTCCTACAATGAGCAGTTCTTC.

The CDR3, as DNA: TGCGCCAGCAGCTTGGGAGGGGGTTCGAACACTGAAGCTTTCTTT. It is translated as CASSLGGGSNTEAFF. V gene TRBV5-1 combines with J gene TRBJ1-1; weak D call: TRBD1 (6 bases). Germline CDR1 SGHRS, CDR2 YFSETQ. V was cut by 0 bases and J by 1 base, with 10 bases left in between. CDR3 length: 15 amino acids.

The chain combines TRBV6-1 with TRBJ1-5; D is uncertain. Trimming stripped 4 bases from V and 8 bases from J, with 6 bases between. Germline lookup yields CDR1 MNHNS and CDR2 SASEGT. The CDR3 covers 11 residues. As DNA, the CDR3 is TGTGCCAGCAGTGTAGAAGAGCCCCAGCATTTT. Protein sequence: CASSVEEPQHF.

The chain employs TRBV7-6 and TRBJ2-7; 8 positions match TRBD1. The CDR3 consists of 13 residues. The V gene's germline CDR1 is SGHVS and CDR2 FNYEAQ. The V and J ends lost 4 bases and 5 bases, in that order; junction bases with no gene match: 4. As DNA, the CDR3 is TGTGCCAGCAGCTCGGGGACAGGACACGAGCAGTACTTC. Amino acid sequence: CASSSGTGHEQYF.

The V and J genes are TRBV5-1 and TRBJ2-7, with TRBD2 as a possible D gene (5 bases). The CDR3 runs to 14 residues. Germline V gene lookup returns CDR1 SGHRS and CDR2 YFSETQ. The V and J ends lost 5 bases and 7 bases respectively, with 19 bases between them. CDR3 in amino acids: CASRSSTQGGEQYF. The CDR3 DNA reads as TGCGCCAGCAGGTCTAGCACGCAAGGTGGGGAGCAGTACTTC.

The chain is built from TRBV19 and TRBJ1-1, with TRBD1 as a possible D gene (5 bases). Between the trimmed V and J ends, which lost 3 bases and 10 bases, there was a span of 15 bases. The CDR3 runs 13 residues. Germline CDR1 LNHDA, CDR2 SQIVND (reference sequence). CDR3 in amino acids: CASSIDGGGSAFF. The CDR3 coding sequence is TGTGCCAGTAGTATCGACGGGGGAGGGTCAGCTTTCTTT. Using reference TRBV19 and TRBJ1-1 for the parts outside the CDR3, the full variable domain is DGGITQSPKYLFRKEGQNVTLSCEQNLNHDAMYWYRQDPGQGLRLIYYSQIVNDFQKGDIAEGYSVSREKKESFPLTVTSAQKNPTAFYLCASSIDGGGSAFFGQGTRLTVV.

The V and J genes are TRBV2 and TRBJ1-4; TRBD1 aligns across 7 bases. Per the germline V gene, CDR1 is SNHLY and CDR2 is FYNNEI. CDR3 size: 15 residues. V was clipped by 6 bases and J by 4 bases; unmatched bases: 8. The CDR3 here is CASSLIGTDNEKLFF. CDR3 nucleotides: TGTGCCAGCAGCCTGATCGGGACAGATAATGAAAAACTGTTTTTT. Full variable domain (rest looked up from reference TRBV2 and TRBJ1-4): EPEVTQTPSHQVTQMGQEVILRCVPISNHLYFYWYRQILGQKVEFLVSFYNNEISEKSEIFDDQFSVERPDGSNFTLKIRSTKLEDSAMYFCASSLIGTDNEKLFFGSGTQLSVL.

The rearrangement joins TRBV7-9 to TRBJ1-1, with no clear D. Germline values: CDR1 SEHNR, CDR2 FQNEAQ (reference sequence). CDR3 length: 14 amino acids. V lost 5 bases to trimming and J lost 4 bases, with 14 bases between them. The CDR3: CASSTEGRVTEAFF. The CDR3 region has the DNA TGTGCCAGCAGCACGGAGGGTCGGGTCACTGAAGCTTTCTTT.

The chain combines TRBV27 with TRBJ2-7; no definite D call. V shed 10 bases and J shed 3 bases, with 16 bases lying between them. CDR3 size: 13 residues. Germline CDR1 and CDR2: MNHEY and SMNVEV (reference sequence). CDR3 residues: CATAPSGFYEQYF. CDR3 nucleotides: TGTGCCACTGCCCCCTCAGGATTCTACGAGCAGTACTTC.

The rearrangement links TRBV7-2 to TRBJ1-5; the D is unclear. From germline, CDR1 is SGHTA and CDR2 FQGNSA. Trimming cost V 4 bases and J 5 bases, with 12 bases left between them. The CDR3 sequence is 14 residues long. The CDR3 DNA follows: TGTGCCAGCAGCTCGCCAGGTTCAGATCAGCCCCAGCATTTT. Translation gives CASSSPGSDQPQHF.